Listed here are 28 T cell receptor beta chains from one sample, sequenced in a study of blood T cell repertoires in COVID-19. Only in-frame clones appear in the TCRdb table, and some are missing; sequencing was by immunoSEQ multiplex PCR. Of roughly 220,000 clones listed, about 85% are singletons. Material for sequencing was peripheral blood. The receptors shown here come from a woman aged 45-65 years with COVID-19, enrolled during active disease.

Only one count was recorded for this clone. The chain has TRBV6-5 and TRBJ1-1; D uncertain. The germline V gene has CDR1 MNHEY and CDR2 SVGAGI. The CDR3 is made up of 10 amino acids. CDR3 residues: CSTHFTEAFF. CDR3 DNA sequence: TGTTCCACCCATTTCACTGAAGCTTTCTTT.

This clone was seen a single time. The rearrangement links TRBV11-2 to TRBJ1-2; TRBD1 is a possible D gene (5 bases). The CDR3 sequence is 14 residues long. Germline V gene data show CDR1 as SGHAT and CDR2 as FQNNGV. V was cut by 3 bases and J by 5 bases, with 13 bases left in between. CDR3 DNA: TGTGCCAGCAGCTTTCGTCAGGGAGGGTATGGCTACACCTTC. This codes for CASSFRQGGYGYTF.

The chain joins TRBV10-3 to TRBJ1-1, with 7 bases lining up with TRBD1. The junction had 4 bases not matched to a gene; V was cut back by 2 bases and J by 10 bases. Germline lookup yields CDR1 ENHRY and CDR2 SYGVKD. This CDR3 contains 12 residues. CDR3 amino acids: CAISEAGGGAFF. The CDR3 DNA reads TGTGCCATCAGTGAGGCAGGGGGAGGAGCTTTCTTT.

This rearrangement joins TRBV5-8 to TRBJ2-6; D is possibly TRBD1 (5 bases). Germline V CDR1 and CDR2: SGHTS, YDEGEE. The CDR3 has 17 amino acids. Deletions cut 7 bases from V and 0 bases from J, with 17 bases between. In DNA, the CDR3 is TGTGCCAGCGGAAGGGGCAGCTTAAGCTCTGGGGCCAACGTCCTGACTTTC. This translates into CASGRGSLSSGANVLTF. The full variable domain, its missing parts supplied by reference TRBV5-8 and TRBJ2-6, is EAGVTQSPTHLIKTRGQQATLRCSPISGHTSVYWYQQALGLGLQFLLWYDEGEERNRGNFPPRFSGRQFPNYSSELNVNALELEDSALYLCASGRGSLSSGANVLTFGAGSRLTVL.

The V gene is TRBV5-6, the J gene TRBJ1-2; TRBD1 matches at 7 bases. Trimming took 4 bases from V and 4 from J; bases not matched to a gene: 7. Looked up from germline, CDR1 is SGHDT and CDR2 is YYEEEE. There are 14 residues in the CDR3. CDR3 loop: CASSLGQSLYGYTF. CDR3 DNA sequence: TGTGCCAGCAGCCTGGGACAGAGCCTCTATGGCTACACCTTC. The whole variable domain, filled in from reference TRBV5-6 and TRBJ1-2, reads DAGVTQSPTHLIKTRGQQVTLRCSPKSGHDTVSWYQQALGQGPQFIFQYYEEEERQRGNFPDRFSGHQFPNYSSELNVNALLLGDSALYLCASSLGQSLYGYTFGSGTRLTVV.

This clone appeared once. The V gene is TRBV19, the J gene TRBJ1-2; D perhaps matches TRBD1 (5 bases). The CDR3 runs 13 residues. Deletions cut 4 bases from V and 5 bases from J, with 11 bases between. The germline gives CDR1 LNHDA, CDR2 SQIVND (reference sequence). Written as DNA, the CDR3 is TGTGCCAGTAGTACCCGGGGGATTTATGGCTACACCTTC. This gives the protein CASSTRGIYGYTF.

This clone was detected a few times. The chain has TRBV27 and TRBJ2-7; TRBD1 matches at 12 bases. The V and J ends lost 1 base and 6 bases, in that order; junction bases with no gene match: 4. The CDR3 consists of 15 residues. Germline values: CDR1 MNHEY, CDR2 SMNVEV (reference sequence). The CDR3 nucleotides read TGTGCCAGCAGTTTATGGGGGACAGGGGGCGGCGAGCAGTACTTC. It codes for CASSLWGTGGGEQYF.

The chain employs TRBV29-1 and TRBJ2-5, with 10 positions matching TRBD2. V dropped 5 bases and J dropped 4; count of bases not matched to a gene: 10. The CDR3 loop spans 15 amino acids. CDR1 and CDR2 (germline): SQVTM, ANQGSEA. The CDR3 loop reads CSVNGPSGSGETQYF. CDR3 coding DNA: TGCAGCGTTAACGGGCCTAGCGGGAGCGGAGAGACCCAGTACTTC.

V usage is TRBV5-1 and J usage is TRBJ1-2; 7 bases map to TRBD1. Trimming at V came to 4 bases and at J to 3 bases, leaving 9 bases not matched to a gene. This CDR3 is built from 15 residues. Germline values: CDR1 SGHRS, CDR2 YFSETQ. The CDR3 DNA is TGCGCCAGCAGCGCCGGACAGGCCCGATACTATGGCTACACCTTC. Protein: CASSAGQARYYGYTF.

This clone showed up just once. The chain uses TRBV6-5 and TRBJ2-1, with a weak D call TRBD2 (5 bases). This CDR3 has 13 amino acids. Between the trimmed V and J ends, which lost 2 bases and 8 bases, there was a span of 10 bases. Germline CDR1 is MNHEY and CDR2 is SVGAGI. The CDR3 DNA follows: TGTGCCAGCAGTTACCTGAGGGCAGATGAGCAGTTCTTC. Translated: CASSYLRADEQFF.

The CDR3 loop is CASNRGETQYF. In nucleotides, the CDR3 is TGTGCCAGCAATCGAGGCGAGACCCAGTACTTC. This rearrangement joins TRBV2 to TRBJ2-5; no clear D gene. The V and J ends lost 7 bases and 5 bases respectively, with 8 bases between them. Germline V gene data show CDR1 as SNHLY and CDR2 as FYNNEI. The CDR3 runs 11 residues. The full variable domain, rest sourced from reference TRBV2 and TRBJ2-5, is EPEVTQTPSHQVTQMGQEVILRCVPISNHLYFYWYRQILGQKVEFLVSFYNNEISEKSEIFDDQFSVERPDGSNFTLKIRSTKLEDSAMYFCASNRGETQYFGPGTRLLVL.

This clone came up once. The chain joins TRBV19 to TRBJ1-3, with D possibly being TRBD1 (5 bases). V lost 10 bases, J lost 7 bases, and 17 bases lay in between. The CDR3 runs to 13 residues. From germline, CDR1 is LNHDA and CDR2 SQIVND (reference sequence). The CDR3 loop reads CATTVGVFNTIYF. The DNA of the CDR3 is TGTGCCACTACGGTAGGGGTTTTCAACACCATATATTTT.

J is TRBJ1-1 and V is TRBV4-3, with a tentative D call TRBD1 (5 bases). The CDR3 extends over 13 amino acids. The germline gives CDR1 LGHNA, CDR2 YSLEER. V lost 0 bases, J lost 11 bases, and 13 bases lay in between. The CDR3 DNA is TGCGCCAGCAGCCAAGATAGGGGCAGGGATGCTTTCTTT. Amino acids: CASSQDRGRDAFF.

V and J are TRBV19 and TRBJ1-1; a weak D match, TRBD1 (5 bases). Germline V gene data show CDR1 as LNHDA and CDR2 as SQIVND (reference sequence). This CDR3 has 13 amino acids. V lost 4 bases, J lost 6 bases, and 12 bases lay in between. This chain's CDR3 is CASSRGRASEAFF. CDR3 in DNA: TGTGCCAGTAGTAGAGGCAGGGCGTCTGAAGCTTTCTTT.

This clone was found once. The chain uses TRBV7-9 and TRBJ2-1; maybe TRBD1 (5 bases). V lost 4 bases to trimming and J lost 0 bases, with 13 bases between them. Germline loops: CDR1 SEHNR, CDR2 FQNEAQ (reference sequence). The CDR3 sequence is 16 residues long. The CDR3 protein is CASSYPGLSSYNEQFF. CDR3 in DNA: TGTGCCAGCAGCTACCCAGGGCTCAGCTCCTACAATGAGCAGTTCTTC.

The chain employs TRBV11-3 and TRBJ1-4, with D possibly TRBD1 on 6 matching bases. There are 15 residues in the CDR3. Germline CDR1 reads SGHNT; CDR2 reads YENEEA. V was clipped by 3 bases and J by 10 bases, with 18 bases between them. In DNA, the CDR3 is TGTGCCAGCAGCTTCCCCGGGGCAGGGGCCGGAAAACTGTTTTTT. Residues: CASSFPGAGAGKLFF.

The rearrangement links TRBV4-2 to TRBJ2-6; D might be TRBD1 (6 bases). CDR3 length: 17 residues. V shed 4 bases and J shed 2 bases, with 15 bases lying between them. Germline values: CDR1 LGHNA, CDR2 YNFKEQ. The CDR3 loop reads CASSLSRQGTGANVLTF. CDR3 DNA sequence: TGTGCCAGCAGCCTAAGCCGTCAGGGGACTGGGGCCAACGTCCTGACTTTC.

This clone was counted a single time. This CDR3 is CASSEGAYYGYTF. The CDR3 DNA reads as TGCGCCAGCAGTGAAGGGGCGTACTATGGCTACACCTTC. The chain recombines TRBV10-1 with TRBJ1-2, with D possibly TRBD1 on 5 matching bases. This CDR3 region has 13 residues. Trimming took off 3 bases at V and 3 bases at J, with 8 bases between the two ends. Germline values: CDR1 WNHNN, CDR2 SYGVQD (reference sequence).

The chain recombines TRBV7-3 with TRBJ1-6; TRBD1 agrees at 7 bases. With V trimmed by 1 base and J by 10 bases, 7 bases remained unmatched. The CDR3 runs to 15 residues. Germline loops: CDR1 SGHTA, CDR2 FQGTGA. CDR3 protein: CASSLIPGGGSPLHF. In nucleotides, the CDR3 is TGTGCCAGCAGCTTAATCCCAGGGGGAGGATCACCCCTCCACTTT.

The chain couples TRBV18 to TRBJ2-2; possible D gene TRBD2, 6 bases. The V gene lost 2 bases and the J gene lost 7 bases, with 8 bases spanning the gap. The length of the CDR3 is 13 residues. The V gene's germline CDR1 is KGHSH and CDR2 LQKENI. The CDR3 is CASSPTGVGELFF. As DNA, the CDR3 is TGTGCCAGCTCACCAACGGGGGTCGGGGAGCTGTTTTTT.

CDR3 sequence: CASSQKRGLLGRLNEQFF. The CDR3 DNA sequence: TGTGCCAGCAGCCAAAAACGTGGACTCCTCGGCCGTCTCAATGAGCAGTTCTTC. V and J are TRBV3-1 (or the pseudogene TRBV3-2) and TRBJ2-1, with D perhaps TRBD2 (5 bases). Trimming stripped 2 bases from V and 6 bases from J, with 23 bases between. The CDR3 is 18 amino acids. Germline V gene data show CDR1 as LGHDT and CDR2 as YNNKEL (reference sequence).

This clone has only one observation. The chain has TRBV4-3 and TRBJ2-6; 7 nucleotides line up with TRBD1. The CDR3 contains 16 residues. Germline CDR1 reads LGHNA; CDR2 reads YSLEER. V gave up 4 bases and J gave up 2 bases; unmatched junction bases: 5. The CDR3 here is CASSLQDRAGANVLTF. As DNA, the CDR3 is TGCGCCAGCAGCCTCCAAGACAGGGCTGGGGCCAACGTCCTGACTTTC.

The rearrangement uses TRBV27 and TRBJ2-1, with TRBD1 as a possible D gene (5 bases). V was clipped by 4 bases and J by 1 base, with 11 bases between them. This CDR3 region has 15 residues. Germline V gives CDR1 MNHEY, CDR2 SMNVEV (reference sequence). CDR3 sequence: CASSSTGESYNEQFF. Here the CDR3 DNA reads TGTGCCAGCAGTTCAACAGGAGAGTCCTACAATGAGCAGTTCTTC.

This clone was detected a few times. The chain joins TRBV29-1 to TRBJ2-3; D might be TRBD1 (5 bases). The CDR3 covers 12 residues. Trimming took off 8 bases at V and 2 bases at J, with 11 bases between the two ends. Looked up from germline, CDR1 is SQVTM and CDR2 is ANQGSEA. The chain's CDR3 is CSLTVSTDTQYF. The CDR3 bases are TGCAGCCTGACAGTATCCACAGATACGCAGTATTTT.

This chain connects TRBV18 to TRBJ2-3; 10 nucleotides align to TRBD2. The CDR3 consists of 18 residues. CDR1 and CDR2 (germline): KGHSH, LQKENI. The ends lost 5 bases at V and 0 bases at J; junction bases unmatched: 11. The CDR3 loop is CASSSRTSGSLSTDTQYF. The CDR3 DNA reads as TGTGCCAGCTCATCCCGGACTAGCGGCTCACTTAGCACAGATACGCAGTATTTT.

The rearrangement uses TRBV30 and TRBJ1-4; 8 bases are shared with TRBD1. The CDR3 is 14 residues long. Germline assignment: CDR1 GTSNPN and CDR2 SVGIG (reference sequence). V trimming: 3 bases; J trimming: 7 bases; junction bases outside the gene matches: 7. The CDR3 sequence: CAWSGGQGAEKLFF. DNA of the CDR3: TGTGCCTGGAGCGGCGGGCAGGGGGCTGAAAAACTGTTTTTT.

The chain links TRBV7-2 to TRBJ2-3; unclear D gene. This CDR3 region has 14 residues. The V end lost 1 base, the J end lost 2 bases, and 7 bases lay between the germline ends. The germline gives CDR1 SGHTA, CDR2 FQGNSA. The CDR3 protein is CASSLGAPTDTQYF. As DNA, the CDR3 is TGTGCCAGCAGCTTAGGAGCACCCACAGATACGCAGTATTTT.

V usage is TRBV28 and J usage is TRBJ2-7, with a possible D match to TRBD1 (5 bases). The CDR3 is 12 amino acids. V lost 4 bases and J 3 bases, leaving 7 bases between the germline ends. CDR1 MDHEN and CDR2 SYDVKM come from the germline V gene. CDR3 in DNA: TGTGCCAGCAGTTGCAGGGTCTACGAGCAGTACGTC. As protein: CASSCRVYEQYV.